The 20 T cell receptor beta chains in this list originate from one sample, sequenced in a study of shared clonotypes between healthy human individuals. Produced via immunoSEQ multiplex PCR; TCRdb's table is partial and in-frame only. Of some 1 million clones listed, about 75% are singletons. The sequencing sample was made of memory CD4+ T cells sorted from blood. Subset here: CD45RA-negative fraction. Receptors were obtained from a young man in good health.

This clone was recorded a few times. The chain joins TRBV5-1 to TRBJ1-2, with unresolved D. Per the germline V gene, CDR1 is SGHRS and CDR2 is YFSETQ. This CDR3 region has 15 residues. The V and J ends lost 3 bases and 0 bases respectively, with 12 bases between them. CDR3: CASSSGREANYGYTF. As DNA, the CDR3 is TGCGCCAGCAGCTCCGGACGTGAAGCTAACTATGGCTACACCTTC.

V and J are TRBV15 and TRBJ2-5; D perhaps matches TRBD2 (5 bases). Germline V gene sequence: CDR1 LNHNV, CDR2 YYDKDF (reference sequence). CDR3 length equals 14 residues. Deletions cut 4 bases from V and 3 bases from J, with 12 bases between. The CDR3 sequence: CATSTGGQKETQYF. In DNA, the CDR3 is TGTGCCACCAGCACCGGCGGGCAAAAAGAGACCCAGTACTTC.

This sequence joins TRBV7-9 and TRBJ2-1, with TRBD1 matching 8 bases. The trim removed 5 bases at V and 9 bases at J, leaving 6 bases unmatched. The CDR3 has 13 residues. The germline V gene encodes CDR1 SEHNR and CDR2 FQNEAQ (reference sequence). The CDR3 nucleotides read TGTGCCAGCAGCCCAGGACAGGGCACTGAGCAGTTCTTC. This gives the protein CASSPGQGTEQFF.

This clone was seen a handful of times. The gene calls are TRBV28 and TRBJ2-4; possibly TRBD2 for D (5 bases). V was pared by 4 bases and J by 0 bases, with 16 bases between. The germline V gene encodes CDR1 MDHEN and CDR2 SYDVKM. CDR3 size: 17 residues. CDR3 sequence (DNA): TGTGCCAGCAGTTCCCCGTCCGGGGAATTAGCCAAAAACATTCAGTACTTC. Its translation is CASSSPSGELAKNIQYF.

The chain joins TRBV27 to TRBJ1-6; tentative D call: TRBD1 (6 bases). Germline loops: CDR1 MNHEY, CDR2 SMNVEV (reference sequence). V was clipped by 2 bases and J by 11 bases, with 22 bases between them. The CDR3 is 17 residues long. CDR3 region: CASSLGGEGAPSTPLHF. The CDR3 bases are TGTGCCAGCAGTTTAGGGGGCGAAGGGGCCCCTTCTACACCCCTCCACTTT.

This clone came up many times. The gene calls are TRBV10-2 and TRBJ2-1; TRBD2 aligns across 13 bases. V gave up 4 bases and J gave up 6 bases; unmatched junction bases: 3. Germline V gene lookup returns CDR1 WSHSY and CDR2 SAAADI. The CDR3 spans 15 residues. As DNA, the CDR3 is TGCGCCAGCAGTGCCCGGACTAGCGGGGGCAATGAGCAGTTCTTC. It translates to CASSARTSGGNEQFF.

In nucleotides, the CDR3 is TGCGCCAGCAGCTTGGATGGTTCGAGTTCACCCCTCCACTTT. Amino acid sequence: CASSLDGSSSPLHF. The chain employs TRBV5-1 and TRBJ1-6; no clear D. The CDR3 totals 14 residues. The germline gives CDR1 SGHRS, CDR2 YFSETQ. Trimming cost V 0 bases and J 9 bases, with 10 bases left between them.

DNA of the CDR3: TGTGCCAGCAGCTTCGGACAGGGAAAAGAGACCCAGTACTTC. Protein: CASSFGQGKETQYF. This rearrangement joins TRBV7-2 to TRBJ2-5; 8 bases are a match to TRBD1. CDR3 size: 14 residues. Trimming at V came to 3 bases and at J to 3 bases, leaving 3 bases not matched to a gene. Germline V gene lookup returns CDR1 SGHTA and CDR2 FQGNSA.

The V and J genes are TRBV6-6 and TRBJ1-1, with D unclear. The CDR3 runs 15 residues. Between the trimmed V and J ends, which lost 7 bases and 1 base, there was a span of 16 bases. The V gene's germline CDR1 is MNHNY and CDR2 SVGAGI (reference sequence). The DNA for the CDR3 is TGTGCCAGCACCCCTGGGCAGACCTGGAACACTGAAGCTTTCTTT. Its translation is CASTPGQTWNTEAFF.

This chain joins TRBV10-2 and TRBJ2-5; D is perhaps TRBD1 (6 bases). The CDR3 covers 17 residues. Per germline, CDR1 WSHSY and CDR2 SAAADI. V was cut by 8 bases and J by 2 bases, with 24 bases left in between. CDR3 region: CASLNGWGRSRQETQYF. Written as DNA, the CDR3 is TGCGCCAGCCTGAATGGCTGGGGGCGATCCCGACAAGAGACCCAGTACTTC.

Ten or more counts support this clone. The CDR3 loop reads CASSFGQTILSGNTIYF. The CDR3 DNA sequence: TGCGCCAGCAGCTTTGGGCAGACAATACTCTCTGGAAACACCATATATTTT. This chain uses TRBV5-1 with TRBJ1-3; D gene ambiguous. Trimming shortened V by 2 bases and J by 0 bases, and 15 bases separated the two germline ends. CDR3 size: 17 residues. Germline CDR1 and CDR2: SGHRS and YFSETQ. The variable domain in full, completed from reference TRBV5-1 and TRBJ1-3, reads KAGVTQTPRYLIKTRGQQVTLSCSPISGHRSVSWYQQTPGQGLQFLFEYFSETQRNKGNFPGRFSGRQFSNSRSEMNVSTLELGDSALYLCASSFGQTILSGNTIYFGEGSWLTVV.

This chain connects TRBV5-1 to TRBJ2-3, with D possibly TRBD2 on 5 matching bases. This CDR3 has 15 amino acids. In germline, CDR1 is SGHRS, CDR2 YFSETQ. V lost 8 bases, J lost 2 bases, and 18 bases lay in between. The CDR3 loop reads CASYLAAPNTDTQYF. The CDR3 DNA reads TGCGCCAGTTACCTAGCTGCCCCAAACACAGATACGCAGTATTTT.

The chain has TRBV2 and TRBJ1-1, with D possibly matching TRBD1 (5 bases). Germline values: CDR1 SNHLY, CDR2 FYNNEI. CDR3 length: 13 residues. V lost 3 bases and J lost 4, with 9 bases in between. The DNA of the CDR3 is TGTGCCAGCAGTGACCAGGGTAGCACTGAAGCTTTCTTT. This translates into CASSDQGSTEAFF.

The V call is TRBV13, the J call TRBJ1-2; possibly TRBD1 for D (5 bases). Germline CDR1 is PRHDT and CDR2 is FYEKMQ (reference sequence). The CDR3 sequence is 17 residues long. Deletions cut 0 bases from V and 4 bases from J, with 18 bases between. The DNA of the CDR3 is TGTGCCAGCAGCTTAGGACCGCTCACCGTTGGGGGCTATGGCTACACCTTC. It specifies CASSLGPLTVGGYGYTF.

The V and J genes are TRBV7-3 and TRBJ2-1; TRBD2 matches at 7 bases. The germline V gene has CDR1 SGHTA and CDR2 FQGTGA. CDR3 length: 14 amino acids. V lost 5 bases, J lost 6 bases, and 7 bases stayed unmatched. The CDR3 here is CASSPWGGSNEQFF. In DNA, the CDR3 is TGTGCCAGCAGCCCGTGGGGGGGTAGCAATGAGCAGTTCTTC.

On this clone itself: A much larger clonotype is one base distant, so this may be a read error. The identical CDR3 is also encoded by other nucleotide sequences in the sample. J is TRBJ2-3 and V is TRBV7-3; D unresolved. V was pared by 2 bases and J by 1 base, with 4 bases between. This CDR3 spans 13 amino acids. CDR1 is SGHTA and CDR2 is FQGTGA in the germline V gene. The CDR3 DNA reads TGTGCCAGCAGCTTACAGGGCACAGATACGCAGTATTTT. Translating gives CASSLQGTDTQYF. Full variable domain (outside the CDR3, taken from reference TRBV7-3 and TRBJ2-3): GAGVSQTPSNKVTEKGKYVELRCDPISGHTALYWYRQSLGQGPEFLIYFQGTGAADDSGLPNDRFFAVRPEGSVSTLKIQRTERGDSAVYLCASSLQGTDTQYFGPGTRLTVL.

This chain connects TRBV21-1 to TRBJ2-7; TRBD2, the table's D call, was not compared with the DNA. TRBV21-1 is classified as a pseudogene. This CDR3 spans 16 amino acids. CDR3 amino acids: CASSKKGPAGPYEQYF. The DNA of the CDR3 is TGTGCCAGCAGCAAAAAAGGTCCAGCGGGGCCCTACGAGCAGTACTTC.

Concerning this clone: Distinct nucleotide sequences in the sample also encode this CDR3. The chain uses TRBV5-4 and TRBJ1-1, with 7 bases identical to TRBD1. J lost 1 base, V lost 3 bases, and 0 bases had no gene match. This CDR3 comprises 13 residues. Germline V gene data show CDR1 as SGHNT and CDR2 as YYREEE (reference sequence). The DNA for the CDR3 is TGTGCCAGCAGCTGGGACAGGAACACTGAAGCTTTCTTT. This translates into CASSWDRNTEAFF. Combining the CDR3 with reference TRBV5-4 and TRBJ1-1 gives the whole variable domain ETGVTQSPTHLIKTRGQQVTLRCSSQSGHNTVSWYQQALGQGPQFIFQYYREEENGRGNFPPRFSGLQFPNYSSELNVNALELDDSALYLCASSWDRNTEAFFGQGTRLTVV.

CDR3 region: CASSSDRANQPQHF. DNA of the CDR3: TGTGCCAGCAGCTCCGACAGGGCAAATCAGCCCCAGCATTTT. The chain couples TRBV7-9 to TRBJ1-5, with 7 positions matching TRBD1. The CDR3 has 14 residues. Germline lookup yields CDR1 SEHNR and CDR2 FQNEAQ (reference sequence). The V and J ends lost 4 bases and 4 bases, in that order; junction bases with no gene match: 4.

The chain uses TRBV5-1 and TRBJ1-1; D may be TRBD1 (5 bases). V was clipped by 5 bases and J by 4 bases, with 18 bases between them. The CDR3 is made up of 15 amino acids. Germline CDR1 SGHRS, CDR2 YFSETQ. The CDR3 nucleotides are TGCGCCAGCAGTGGTGGGGGAGGGTGGGGCACTGAAGCTTTCTTT. Protein: CASSGGGGWGTEAFF.